This TCR beta chain was sequenced during a study of shared clonotypes between healthy human individuals. At the level of the study: CD4 naive cells filled three plates per donor, CD4 memory three, CD8 naive two and CD8 memory one. General study findings and limits: Sampling was confined to blood; repertoires within tissues likely differ. Clonotypes which were not shared had lower generation probabilities than clonotypes that all four donors shared.

CDR3 size: 16 residues. V lost 5 bases and J 0 bases, leaving 16 bases between the germline ends. The germline CDR1 and CDR2 sequences are SEHNR and FQNEAQ (reference sequence). Notes on this clone: The antigen is not known.

Deep-level settings were used for running the assay. Sequencing used immunoSEQ multiplex PCR; TCRdb keeps in-frame clones, though not all of them. The sample lists about 580,000 clones, about 98% occurring once. CD45RO-negative cells were positively selected for CCR7, leaving out terminally differentiated effector memory CD45RA+ cells. The sample consisted of naive CD8+ T cells sorted from blood. The clonotype was recovered from a man aged 25 to 40 in good health. The rearrangement joins TRBV7-9 to TRBJ1-2, with TRBD1 as a possible D gene (6 bases). CDR3 in amino acids: CASSPPGGYSNYGYTF. The CDR3 bases are TGTGCCAGCAGCCCTCCGGGGGGCTACTCTAACTATGGCTACACCTTC. The variable domain in full, completed from reference TRBV7-9 and TRBJ1-2, reads DTGVSQNPRHKITKRGQNVTFRCDPISEHNRLYWYRQTLGQGPEFLTYFQNEAQLEKSRLLSDRFSAERPKGSFSTLEIQRTEQGDSAMYLCASSPPGGYSNYGYTFGSGTRLTVV.